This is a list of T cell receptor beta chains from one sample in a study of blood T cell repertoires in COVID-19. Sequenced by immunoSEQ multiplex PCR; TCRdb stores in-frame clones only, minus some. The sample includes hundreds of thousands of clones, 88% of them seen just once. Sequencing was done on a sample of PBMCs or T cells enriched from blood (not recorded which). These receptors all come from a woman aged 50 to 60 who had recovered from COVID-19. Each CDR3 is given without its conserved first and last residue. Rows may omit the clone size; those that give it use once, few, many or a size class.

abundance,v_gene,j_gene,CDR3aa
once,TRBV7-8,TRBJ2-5,ASSLGGGRETQY
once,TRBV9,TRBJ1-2,ASSSQPGGYGYT
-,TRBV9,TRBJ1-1,ASSPGGRGTEAF
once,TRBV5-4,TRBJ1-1,ASSFHTNTEAF
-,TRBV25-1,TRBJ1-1,ASSEGGPNTEAF
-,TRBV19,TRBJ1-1,ASSSAGTVNTEAF
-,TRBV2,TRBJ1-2,ASSEQGASYGYT
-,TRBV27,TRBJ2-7,ASIPMTSGKPYEQY
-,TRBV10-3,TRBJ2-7,AIREPSGSLREQY
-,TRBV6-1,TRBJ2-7,ASSDRASGRAGLLEQY
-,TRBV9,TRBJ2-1,ASSARPSPGYNEQF
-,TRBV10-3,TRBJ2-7,AISEGLAGTYEQY
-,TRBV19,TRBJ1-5,ASSPGVQPQH
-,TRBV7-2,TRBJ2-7,ASSLARTSVAEQY
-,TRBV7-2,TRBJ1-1,ASSLAFFGTGGVGYTEAF